What follows are 31 T cell receptor beta chains derived from one specimen sequenced in a study of cytomegalovirus exposure and HLA in healthy donors. 60 Vbeta and 13 Jbeta primers were used in PCR. Produced via immunoSEQ multiplex PCR; TCRdb's table is partial and in-frame only. The data show 150,000 to 200,000 clones, approximately 80% seen once. What was sequenced was PBMCs. These receptor sequences come from a young man in good health and CMV-seronegative.

This chain connects TRBV4-1 to TRBJ2-1, with a weak D call TRBD1 (5 bases). V dropped 3 bases and J dropped 7 bases, with 19 bases sitting between them. CDR1 and CDR2 (germline): MGHRA, YSYEKL. The CDR3 covers 16 residues. The CDR3 is CASSHGETALLNEQFF. The CDR3 DNA sequence: TGCGCCAGCAGCCACGGCGAGACAGCGCTTTTGAATGAGCAGTTCTTC.

The V and J genes are TRBV9 and TRBJ2-5; 7 positions agree with TRBD2. The DNA matches TRBJ2-7 better at its end, which makes the J call doubtful. Germline V lookup: CDR1 SGDLS, CDR2 YYNGEE. CDR3 size: 14 residues. The CDR3: CASSLRGDSYEQYF. CDR3 bases: TGTGCCAGCTCCCTCCGGGGGGACTCCTACGAGCAGTACTTC.

The chain has TRBV10-3 and TRBJ2-7; 7 nucleotides align to TRBD1. From germline, CDR1 is ENHRY and CDR2 SYGVKD. Trimming took 3 bases from V and 7 from J; bases not matched to a gene: 6. This CDR3 comprises 13 residues. In DNA form, the CDR3 reads TGTGCCATCAGTGACGGAGCCAGGGGGGAGCAGTACTTC. As protein: CAISDGARGEQYF.

A few counts support this clone. This sequence joins TRBV10-3 and TRBJ2-7, with 7 bases that match TRBD2. Germline CDR1 is ENHRY and CDR2 is SYGVKD. CDR3 length equals 13 residues. V shed 11 bases and J 1 base; nucleotides not matched to a gene: 8. DNA for the CDR3: TGTGCCGCGACACGCGGGGGATCCTACGAGCAGTACTTC. It codes for CAATRGGSYEQYF.

Remarks on this clone: The junction does not match germline at one end; this may be a read error. V and J are TRBV28 and TRBJ2-7, with 7 bases that match TRBD1. The CDR3 extends over 11 amino acids. Looked up from germline, CDR1 is MDHEN and CDR2 is SYDVKM. CDR3 DNA: TGTGCCAGCGGCCCACCGGGACAGACGAACTTC. The encoded protein is CASGPPGQTNF.

The chain has TRBV7-2 and TRBJ2-4; D ambiguous. CDR3 length: 13 residues. Trimming pared 5 bases from V and 7 bases from J, leaving 12 bases between. Germline V CDR1 and CDR2: SGHTA, FQGNSA. The CDR3 bases are TGTGCCAGCAGCCCCAGAGGAAGGAACATTCAGTACTTC. Residues: CASSPRGRNIQYF.

The V gene is TRBV6-1, the J gene TRBJ1-1; no clear D. Germline V gene lookup returns CDR1 MNHNS and CDR2 SASEGT. This CDR3 contains 13 residues. V gave up 7 bases and J gave up 0 bases, with 9 bases separating them. The CDR3 is CASTEQLNTEAFF. CDR3 coding DNA: TGTGCCAGCACCGAACAATTGAACACTGAAGCTTTCTTT.

The chain combines TRBV7-8 with TRBJ2-7; TRBD2 aligns across 11 bases. The CDR3 length is 15 residues. V lost 5 bases and J lost 2; bases outside the gene matches: 5. Germline assignment: CDR1 SGHVS and CDR2 FQNEAQ. CDR3 in amino acids: CASSPLAGGPYEQYF. The CDR3 region has the DNA TGTGCCAGCAGCCCTTTAGCGGGGGGGCCCTACGAGCAGTACTTC. The full variable domain, its missing parts supplied by reference TRBV7-8 and TRBJ2-7, is GAGVSQSPRYKVAKRGQDVALRCDPISGHVSLFWYQQALGQGPEFLTYFQNEAQLDKSGLPSDRFFAERPEGSVSTLKIQRTQQEDSAVYLCASSPLAGGPYEQYFGPGTRLTVT.

The chain joins TRBV7-2 to TRBJ2-5; possibly TRBD1 for D (5 bases). Per germline, CDR1 SGHTA and CDR2 FQGNSA. The CDR3 covers 16 residues. V was pared by 5 bases and J by 5 bases, with 21 bases between. This CDR3 is CASSQQVASSSETQYF. The CDR3 DNA reads as TGTGCCAGCAGCCAACAGGTTGCGTCTAGTAGTGAGACCCAGTACTTC.

The chain carries TRBV2 and TRBJ1-1, with a possible D match to TRBD1 (5 bases). The CDR3 is 14 residues long. V lost 4 bases and J 0 bases, leaving 9 bases between the germline ends. The germline CDR1 and CDR2 sequences are SNHLY and FYNNEI. The CDR3 region has the DNA TGTGCCAGCAGTGGGACACCCATGAACACTGAAGCTTTCTTT. It is translated as CASSGTPMNTEAFF.

This chain links TRBV2 with TRBJ1-1; possible D gene TRBD1, 5 bases. The CDR3 extends over 13 amino acids. Per the germline V gene, CDR1 is SNHLY and CDR2 is FYNNEI. V lost 9 bases and J lost 7, with 18 bases in between. In nucleotides, the CDR3 is TGTGCCAGTCTAAAAAGACAGTCAAATGAAGCTTTCTTT. Amino acids: CASLKRQSNEAFF. The variable domain in full, completed from reference TRBV2 and TRBJ1-1, reads EPEVTQTPSHQVTQMGQEVILRCVPISNHLYFYWYRQILGQKVEFLVSFYNNEISEKSEIFDDQFSVERPDGSNFTLKIRSTKLEDSAMYFCASLKRQSNEAFFGQGTRLTVV.

J is TRBJ2-5 and V is TRBV7-9, with TRBD2 matching 8 bases. CDR1 is SEHNR, CDR2 FQNEAQ, per germline (reference sequence). The CDR3 length is 15 residues. The V gene end was trimmed by 5 bases and the J gene end by 5 bases; junction bases not matched to a gene: 10. The CDR3 DNA reads as TGTGCCAGCAGCCAAACTGGGACTAGTGTGGAGACCCAGTACTTC. Its translation is CASSQTGTSVETQYF.

CDR3 bases: TGTGCCAGCAGCCAGGGGCTTCCAGGCACAGATACGCAGTATTTT. Translating gives CASSQGLPGTDTQYF. This chain connects TRBV7-3 to TRBJ2-3; TRBD1 is a possible D gene (6 bases). This CDR3 region has 15 residues. Germline V lookup: CDR1 SGHTA, CDR2 FQGTGA. The germline V and J ends were trimmed by 5 bases and 1 base, with 13 bases remaining between them.

The chain couples TRBV7-3 to TRBJ1-3; 8 bases match TRBD1. Germline V gene data show CDR1 as SGHTA and CDR2 as FQGTGA. The V gene end was trimmed by 8 bases and the J gene end by 0 bases; junction bases not matched to a gene: 9. This CDR3 is built from 16 residues. The CDR3 bases are TGTGCCAGCTCCGTAGCCGGGACAGGCTCTGGAAACACCATATATTTT. It translates to CASSVAGTGSGNTIYF.

The chain employs TRBV4-1 and TRBJ2-4, with unresolved D. Deletions cut 1 base from V and 8 bases from J, with 15 bases between. This CDR3 has 15 residues. The germline V gene encodes CDR1 MGHRA and CDR2 YSYEKL. For the CDR3, the DNA is TGCGCCAGCAGCCAAGGAGCAGGTATTGTTGACATTCAGTACTTC. Its protein product is CASSQGAGIVDIQYF.

The rearrangement joins TRBV5-4 to TRBJ2-3; TRBD1 matches 8 bases. Germline values: CDR1 SGHNT, CDR2 YYREEE (reference sequence). The V and J ends lost 4 bases and 4 bases, in that order; junction bases with no gene match: 14. This CDR3 is built from 17 residues. The CDR3 DNA is TGTGCCAGCAGCCCCGGACAGGGCCTTGCTGTCGCAGATACGCAGTATTTT. Protein sequence: CASSPGQGLAVADTQYF.

V gene TRBV13 combines with J gene TRBJ2-3, with 10 positions matching TRBD2. The CDR3 totals 16 residues. The germline V gene has CDR1 PRHDT and CDR2 FYEKMQ (reference sequence). V dropped 5 bases and J dropped 4; count of bases not matched to a gene: 9. The CDR3 bases are TGTGCCAGCAGCGGGACTAGCGTGGAGAGGGCAGATACGCAGTATTTT. It codes for CASSGTSVERADTQYF. Full variable domain (remainder filled in from reference TRBV13 and TRBJ2-3): AAGVIQSPRHLIKEKRETATLKCYPIPRHDTVYWYQQGPGQDPQFLISFYEKMQSDKGSIPDRFSAQQFSDYHSELNMSSLELGDSALYFCASSGTSVERADTQYFGPGTRLTVL.

The genes are TRBV7-9 and TRBJ1-2; TRBD1 might be the D (6 bases). This CDR3 spans 13 amino acids. The V and J ends lost 8 bases and 7 bases respectively, with 17 bases between them. CDR1 and CDR2 from the germline V gene are SEHNR and FQNEAQ (reference sequence). The DNA for the CDR3 is TGTGCCAGCTTACCCTTGGGGGCCGGTGGCTACACCTTC. Residues: CASLPLGAGGYTF.

Comments on this clone: The junction does not match germline at one end; this may be a read error. The gene calls are TRBV27 and TRBJ2-1; 13 bases line up with TRBD2. The CDR3 length is 13 residues. Germline-derived CDR1 and CDR2 are MNHEY and SMNVEV (reference sequence). CDR3 protein: CASSGTSGTPRVF. DNA for the CDR3: TGTGCCAGCAGTGGGACTAGCGGGACACCAAGGGTCTTC.

The gene calls are TRBV19 and TRBJ1-1; 7 bases map to TRBD1. There are 14 residues in the CDR3. CDR1 LNHDA and CDR2 SQIVND come from the germline V gene (reference sequence). After removal of 5 bases from V and 6 bases from J, the junction contained 9 bases not matched to a gene. This CDR3 reads CASSGFDRAAEAFF. In nucleotides, the CDR3 is TGTGCCAGTAGTGGGTTCGACAGGGCCGCTGAAGCTTTCTTT. The variable domain in full, with the rest retrieved from reference TRBV19 and TRBJ1-1, is DGGITQSPKYLFRKEGQNVTLSCEQNLNHDAMYWYRQDPGQGLRLIYYSQIVNDFQKGDIAEGYSVSREKKESFPLTVTSAQKNPTAFYLCASSGFDRAAEAFFGQGTRLTVV.

This clone has a single count. This rearrangement joins TRBV28 to TRBJ2-3; TRBD1 is a possible D gene (5 bases). The V and J ends lost 3 bases and 2 bases respectively, with 12 bases between them. Germline CDR1 is MDHEN and CDR2 is SYDVKM. The CDR3 sequence is 15 residues long. In DNA, the CDR3 is TGTGCCAGCAGTTTGATACAGGATTACACAGATACGCAGTATTTT. Amino acid sequence: CASSLIQDYTDTQYF.

The V call is TRBV4-1, the J call TRBJ1-4, with TRBD1 identical over 9 bases. In germline, CDR1 is MGHRA, CDR2 YSYEKL. Unmatched junction bases numbered 6, after V lost 3 bases and J lost 7 bases. This CDR3 comprises 15 residues. The CDR3 protein is CASSQRTGATEKLFF. In nucleotides, the CDR3 is TGCGCCAGCAGCCAGAGGACAGGGGCTACTGAAAAACTGTTTTTT.

This clone appeared a single time. The chain carries TRBV6-4 and TRBJ2-1, with 7 bases lining up with TRBD2. This CDR3 is built from 15 residues. Germline CDR1 and CDR2: MRHNA and SNTAGT. Germline trimming cut 6 bases from V and 6 bases from J; bases unmatched to any gene: 11. The DNA for the CDR3 is TGTGCCAGCAGCGCTACTGGCGGGAGTATCAATGAGCAGTTCTTC. It specifies CASSATGGSINEQFF.

This chain links TRBV6-1 with TRBJ1-5; maybe TRBD1 (6 bases). Germline loops: CDR1 MNHNS, CDR2 SASEGT. The CDR3 length is 13 residues. Between the trimmed V and J ends, which lost 4 bases and 3 bases, there was a span of 7 bases. The DNA for the CDR3 is TGTGCCAGCAGTGGGGGACACAATCAGCCCCAGCATTTT. Residues: CASSGGHNQPQHF.

The chain uses TRBV18 and TRBJ2-7, with TRBD1 matching 7 bases. Germline CDR1 is KGHSH and CDR2 is LQKENI. The length of the CDR3 is 13 residues. V was pared by 3 bases and J by 5 bases, with 4 bases of the junction left unmatched. The CDR3 spells CASSPGQLNEQYF. Here the CDR3 DNA reads TGTGCCAGCTCACCGGGACAGTTGAACGAGCAGTACTTC. Drawing the rest from reference TRBV18 and TRBJ2-7, the complete variable domain is NAGVMQNPRHLVRRRGQEARLRCSPMKGHSHVYWYRQLPEEGLKFMVYLQKENIIDESGMPKERFSAEFPKEGPSILRIQQVVRGDSAAYFCASSPGQLNEQYFGPGTRLTVT.

The chain uses TRBV4-1 and TRBJ2-7; weak D call: TRBD1 (6 bases). In germline, CDR1 is MGHRA, CDR2 YSYEKL. V was pared by 4 bases and J by 6 bases, with 19 bases between. There are 15 residues in the CDR3. The CDR3 DNA reads TGCGCCAGCAGCCCTCGGGACACTGACTCTGGCGAGCAGTACTTC. This codes for CASSPRDTDSGEQYF.

The chain recombines TRBV27 with TRBJ2-7, with D perhaps matching TRBD1 (5 bases). The V end was cut by 4 bases, the J end by 7 bases, with 20 bases between. This CDR3 comprises 15 residues. From germline, CDR1 is MNHEY and CDR2 SMNVEV (reference sequence). The CDR3 nucleotides are TGTGCCAGCAGTTCCTACGACAGCCCTGGGTTTGAGCAGTACTTC. Amino acid sequence: CASSSYDSPGFEQYF.

CDR3 region: CASSPGGGITEAFF. The CDR3 coding sequence is TGTGCCAGCAGCCCCGGGGGGGGCATCACTGAAGCTTTCTTT. The rearrangement links TRBV2 to TRBJ1-1; perhaps TRBD1 as D (6 bases). Germline loops: CDR1 SNHLY, CDR2 FYNNEI. This CDR3 contains 14 residues. With 6 bases removed from V and 4 bases from J, the gap between germline ends came to 15 bases.

This clone has more than one count but fewer than ten. The gene calls are TRBV5-1 and TRBJ1-4, with TRBD1 identical over 12 bases. V lost 3 bases to trimming and J lost 7 bases; unmatched junction nucleotides: 7. Germline V gives CDR1 SGHRS, CDR2 YFSETQ. There are 16 residues in the CDR3. In nucleotides, the CDR3 is TGCGCCAGCAGCTCGGGACAGGGGGCACGAAGTGAAAAACTGTTTTTT. Translating gives CASSSGQGARSEKLFF. Combining the CDR3 with reference TRBV5-1 and TRBJ1-4 gives the whole variable domain KAGVTQTPRYLIKTRGQQVTLSCSPISGHRSVSWYQQTPGQGLQFLFEYFSETQRNKGNFPGRFSGRQFSNSRSEMNVSTLELGDSALYLCASSSGQGARSEKLFFGSGTQLSVL.

This chain joins TRBV19 and TRBJ2-3, with 15 positions matching TRBD2. Germline lookup yields CDR1 LNHDA and CDR2 SQIVND (reference sequence). The CDR3 length is 15 residues. The V gene end was trimmed by 4 bases and the J gene end by 7 bases; junction bases not matched to a gene: 3. This CDR3 is CASSTGTSGGNTQYF. CDR3 in DNA: TGTGCCAGTAGTACAGGGACTAGCGGGGGGAATACGCAGTATTTT.

This clone has a handful of counts. The chain employs TRBV18 and TRBJ1-6; perhaps TRBD1 as D (6 bases). The V gene's germline CDR1 is KGHSH and CDR2 LQKENI. The V and J ends lost 3 bases and 8 bases respectively, with 11 bases between them. The CDR3 length is 14 residues. The CDR3 DNA is TGTGCCAGCTCACCCTCAGGGGTGGATTCACCCCTCCACTTT. Amino acids: CASSPSGVDSPLHF.